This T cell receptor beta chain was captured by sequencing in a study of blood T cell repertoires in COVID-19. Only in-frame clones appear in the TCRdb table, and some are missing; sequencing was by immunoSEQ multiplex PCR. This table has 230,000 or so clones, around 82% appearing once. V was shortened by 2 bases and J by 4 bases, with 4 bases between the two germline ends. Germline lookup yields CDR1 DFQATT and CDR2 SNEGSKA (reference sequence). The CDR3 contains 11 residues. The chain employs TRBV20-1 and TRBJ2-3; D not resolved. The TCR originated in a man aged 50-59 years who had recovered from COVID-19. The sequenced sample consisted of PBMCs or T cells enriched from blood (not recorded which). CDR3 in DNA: TGCAGTGCTAGAATCTCAGATACGCAGTATTTT. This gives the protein CSARISDTQYF.